Below are 5 T cell receptor beta chains sequenced from a single sample in a study of Tregs in tolerant kidney transplant recipients. Libraries were prepared by immunoSEQ multiplex PCR; TCRdb keeps only in-frame clonotypes and omits some of them. The sample consists of about 15,000 clones, 90% to 95% of them appearing once. Material for sequencing was CD8+ T cells from blood. The receptors here all came from a human donor in good health.

The rearrangement links TRBV2 to TRBJ2-7, with D perhaps matching TRBD1 (6 bases). The germline CDR1 and CDR2 sequences are SNHLY and FYNNEI. The CDR3 spans 12 residues. The V and J ends lost 7 bases and 5 bases respectively, with 12 bases between them. The CDR3 nucleotides are TGTGCCAGCAAGGGGGAATTCGACGAGCAGTACTTC. This sequence encodes CASKGEFDEQYF.

The CDR3 here is CASSLAGRSTDTQYF. The CDR3 nucleotides read TGTGCCAGCAGCTTAGCGGGGAGAAGCACAGATACGCAGTATTTT. The V gene is TRBV7-3, the J gene TRBJ2-3; TRBD2 is a possible D gene (6 bases). Trimming cost V 2 bases and J 0 bases, with 9 bases left between them. The CDR3 contains 15 residues. Germline V gives CDR1 SGHTA, CDR2 FQGTGA.

The CDR3 region has the DNA TGTGCCAGCAGCGAGGGGACCTTCAGCACAGATACGCAGTATTTT. Protein product: CASSEGTFSTDTQYF. This rearrangement joins TRBV13 to TRBJ2-3; D tentatively reads TRBD1 or TRBD2 (5 bases each). Germline V lookup: CDR1 PRHDT, CDR2 FYEKMQ (reference sequence). This CDR3 spans 15 amino acids. V lost 5 bases, J lost 0 bases, and 12 bases lay in between. Using reference TRBV13 and TRBJ2-3 for the parts outside the CDR3, the full variable domain is AAGVIQSPRHLIKEKRETATLKCYPIPRHDTVYWYQQGPGQDPQFLISFYEKMQSDKGSIPDRFSAQQFSDYHSELNMSSLELGDSALYFCASSEGTFSTDTQYFGPGTRLTVL.

The chain uses TRBV30 and TRBJ2-7; D possibly corresponds to TRBD2 (5 bases). The V end was cut by 2 bases, the J end by 6 bases, with 11 bases between. Germline-derived CDR1 and CDR2 are GTSNPN and SVGIG (reference sequence). The CDR3 has 12 residues. The CDR3: CAWSSGRGEQYF. CDR3 bases: TGTGCCTGGAGTTCGGGCCGGGGCGAGCAGTACTTC.

V gene TRBV5-1 combines with J gene TRBJ1-1, with a possible D match to TRBD1 (5 bases). CDR1 SGHRS and CDR2 YFSETQ come from the germline V gene. CDR3 length equals 14 residues. Trimming took off 7 bases at V and 5 bases at J, with 18 bases between the two ends. The DNA of the CDR3 is TGCGCCAGCGCGGGTGGGGGGACGGTTACTGAAGCTTTCTTT. It codes for CASAGGGTVTEAFF.